This T cell receptor beta chain was captured by sequencing in a study of response to subunit inactivated influenza vaccine. General study results and limits: The authors suggested that few new T cells are recruited per seasonal influenza vaccination.

TCRdb reprocessed the RT-PCR reads via MiXCR and lists one record per CDR3 protein. The sample gives 540,000 or so distinct CDR3 sequences, over 10% of which show up once; approximately 14% is in the top ten. To note about this clonotype: Its specificity is unknown. Because the CDR3's place on the DNA is in doubt, the DNA is left out and the CDR3 is given as listed by TCRdb.

This TCR was sampled from a man in his forties or fifties who received an inactivated influenza vaccine. Sequenced material: PBMCs from blood, taken more than 35 days after vaccination.

CDR3 sequence reads: CASSLVGAGTHF. The chain employs TRBV7-8 and TRBJ2-4; TRBD1, as called in the table, went unchecked against the DNA. A total of 12 residues make up the CDR3, ends included. CDR1 SGHVS and CDR2 FQNEAQ come from the germline V gene.